The next 8 T cell receptor beta chains were all read from a single sample in a study of CD8+ T cells in alopecia areata. As the sequencing template, cDNA was produced by extracting RNA and reverse transcribing it. Data came from immunoSEQ multiplex PCR; TCRdb stores just in-frame clones and leaves some out. The table has about 190,000 clones, 60% seen once. As to treatment: oral pan-JAK inhibitor, 5-10 mg twice daily. The sample here was CD4+ T cells sorted from blood, taken at week 4, from a patient treated with tofacitinib. These receptors were obtained from a human donor with alopecia areata.

The chain has TRBV11-2 and TRBJ2-7, with 8 bases aligning to TRBD2. The CDR3 is 14 residues long. The germline gives CDR1 SGHAT, CDR2 FQNNGV. V was pared by 3 bases and J by 4 bases, with 5 bases of the junction left unmatched. CDR3 in amino acids: CASSLSGRGYEQYF. Written as DNA, the CDR3 is TGTGCCAGCAGCTTGAGCGGGAGAGGGTACGAGCAGTACTTC.

The J gene is TRBJ2-1, the V gene TRBV19; D is possibly TRBD1 (6 bases). Deletions cut 1 base from V and 4 bases from J, with 11 bases between. CDR1 and CDR2 (germline): LNHDA, SQIVND (reference sequence). The length of the CDR3 is 15 residues. The CDR3 nucleotides are TGTGCCAGTAGTATAGTCGGGGACAAATACAATGAGCAGTTCTTC. This sequence encodes CASSIVGDKYNEQFF.

The rearrangement uses TRBV5-1 and TRBJ2-4; 15 positions agree with TRBD2. With V trimmed by 4 bases and J by 3 bases, 11 bases remained unmatched. In germline, CDR1 is SGHRS, CDR2 YFSETQ. The CDR3 is 19 residues long. CDR3 sequence reads: CASSPGLAGGSPSKNIQYF. DNA of the CDR3: TGCGCCAGCAGCCCCGGACTAGCGGGAGGGTCACCGAGCAAAAACATTCAGTACTTC.

This chain joins TRBV6-5 and TRBJ1-1; no firm D call. Trimming took off 0 bases at V and 1 base at J, with 12 bases between the two ends. CDR1 and CDR2 (germline): MNHEY, SVGAGI. CDR3 length: 16 amino acids. Here the CDR3 DNA reads TGTGCCAGCAGTTACTCCCGGGGAGTGCAGAACACTGAAGCTTTCTTT. Translation gives CASSYSRGVQNTEAFF.

The chain joins TRBV7-2 to TRBJ2-7, with 9 positions matching TRBD2. The J segment lost 7 bases and the V segment lost 4 bases, leaving 5 bases of the junction unmatched. CDR3 length: 13 residues. Per germline, CDR1 SGHTA and CDR2 FQGNSA. CDR3 coding DNA: TGTGCCAGCAGCTCTAGCGGGATGGGGGAGCAGTACTTC. Translation gives CASSSSGMGEQYF.

There are a few counts of this clone. This chain links TRBV9 with TRBJ2-4; perhaps D is TRBD1 or TRBD2 (6 bases each). Looked up from germline, CDR1 is SGDLS and CDR2 is YYNGEE. V was clipped by 4 bases and J by 0 bases, with 14 bases between them. CDR3 length equals 16 residues. CDR3 DNA sequence: TGTGCCAGCAGCTCTGGGGGGCGACTAGCCAAAAACATTCAGTACTTC. It is translated as CASSSGGRLAKNIQYF.

The V call is TRBV29-1, the J call TRBJ1-1, with D maybe TRBD1 (5 bases). CDR3 size: 17 residues. V lost 1 base and J lost 4, with 22 bases in between. Germline V lookup: CDR1 SQVTM, CDR2 ANQGSEA. CDR3 sequence reads: CSVEGRFLGTGSTEAFF. The CDR3 nucleotides read TGCAGCGTTGAAGGGCGTTTTTTGGGGACGGGGAGCACTGAAGCTTTCTTT.

Notes on this clone: This same CDR3 is encoded by further DNA sequences in the sample. The chain employs TRBV15 and TRBJ2-1; no definite D call. Germline CDR1 and CDR2: LNHNV and YYDKDF (reference sequence). This CDR3 is built from 11 residues. V was pared by 3 bases and J by 7 bases, with 4 bases between. The CDR3, as DNA: TGTGCCACCAGCAGGGTAAATGAGCAGTTCTTC. Amino acid sequence: CATSRVNEQFF. The full variable domain, its missing parts supplied by reference TRBV15 and TRBJ2-1, is DAMVIQNPRYQVTQFGKPVTLSCSQTLNHNVMYWYQQKSSQAPKLLFHYYDKDFNNEADTPDNFQSRRPNTSFCFLDIRSPGLGDTAMYLCATSRVNEQFFGPGTRLTVL.